This T cell receptor (beta chain) emerged from a study of T cell repertoires in cytomegalovirus infection. Study-wide context: Based on public TCR beta signatures, there were indications of CMV infection and of a matching HLA type.

In its sample, this clonotype was seen a few times. Its antigen is still unknown. The study, taken as a whole, reports: CMV-specific TCR beta clonotypes restricted by HLA-C dominated the ex vivo response. The cumulative frequency of public TCR beta families identified carriers of CMV plus the relevant HLA.

TCRdb independently ran MiXCR on the reads; one entry per CDR3 protein. The data contain roughly 310,000 distinct CDR3 sequences, under 35% of them seen just once; the ten biggest clones take up 20%. This CDR3 contains 18 residues. Germline CDR1 and CDR2: SEHNR and FQNEAQ (reference sequence). V shed 8 bases, J shed 1 base, and the junction held 17 bases outside the gene matches. The starting material was cultured PBMCs, obtained from culture after CMV antigen stimulation. The chain couples TRBV7-9 to TRBJ2-3; 8 positions agree with TRBD2. The sequence derives from a human donor in good health (CMV status not recorded). Some clones in this sample may be carry-over from other donors' samples. The CDR3: CASRPRVAGPRGTDTQYF. CDR3 nucleotide sequence: TGTGCCAGCCGCCCGCGCGTAGCGGGACCGAGGGGCACAGATACGCAGTATTTT.